This TCR beta chain is drawn from a study of technical replicates of blood from several donors. Germline V lookup: CDR1 SGHNT, CDR2 YYREEE (reference sequence). Unmatched junction bases numbered 13, after V lost 3 bases and J lost 7 bases. This CDR3 contains 16 residues. The repertoire was sequenced with immunoSEQ multiplex PCR; TCRdb's copy has only in-frame clones and lacks some. The sample lists some 50,000 clones, 85% to 95% seen once, with 0.2% to 0.25% in the top ten. This sequence originates from a human donor in good health. The sequenced material came from T cells isolated from PBMCs. The chain joins TRBV5-4 to TRBJ1-2; 9 bases are shared with TRBD1. The chain's CDR3 is CASSWGRPGQGGGYTF. The DNA of the CDR3 is TGTGCCAGCAGCTGGGGTAGACCGGGACAGGGAGGTGGCTACACCTTC.